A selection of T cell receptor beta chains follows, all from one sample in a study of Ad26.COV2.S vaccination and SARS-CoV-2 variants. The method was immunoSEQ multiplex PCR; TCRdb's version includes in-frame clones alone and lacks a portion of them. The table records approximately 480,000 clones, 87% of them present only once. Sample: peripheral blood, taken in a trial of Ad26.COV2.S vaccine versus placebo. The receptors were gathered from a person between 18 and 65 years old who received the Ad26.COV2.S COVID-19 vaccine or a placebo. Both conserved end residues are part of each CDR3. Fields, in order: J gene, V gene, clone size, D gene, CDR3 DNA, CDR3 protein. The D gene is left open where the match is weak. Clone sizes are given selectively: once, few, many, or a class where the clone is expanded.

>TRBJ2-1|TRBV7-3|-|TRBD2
TGTGCCAGCAGCTTAACGGCGGGAGGGCAAAATGAGCAGTTCTTC
CASSLTAGGQNEQFF
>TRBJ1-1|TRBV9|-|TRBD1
TGTGCCAGCAGCGTAGGTGCACAGGGGGCGACTGAAGCTTTCTTT
CASSVGAQGATEAFF
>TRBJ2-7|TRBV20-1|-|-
TGCAGTGCTAGTTTCGGCGAGCAGTACTTC
CSASFGEQYF
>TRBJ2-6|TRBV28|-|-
TGTGCCAGCAACTGGGGGTCTGGGGCCAACGTCCTGACTTTC
CASNWGSGANVLTF
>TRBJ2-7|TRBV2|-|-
TGTGCCAGCATAAGGCCAACGGCGAGCTCCTACGAGCAGTACTTC
CASIRPTASSYEQYF
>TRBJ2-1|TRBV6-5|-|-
TGTGCCAGCAGTCCTCCCCCGGGCTATGAGCAGTTCTTC
CASSPPPGYEQFF
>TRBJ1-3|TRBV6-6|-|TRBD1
TGTGCCAGCAGCGAACAGGGGATTGGAAACACCATATATTTT
CASSEQGIGNTIYF
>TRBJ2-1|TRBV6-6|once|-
TGTGCCAGCAGTTCCGTCGTGGATGAGCAGTTCTTC
CASSSVVDEQFF
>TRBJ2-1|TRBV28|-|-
TGTGCCAGCAGTTTAGACCTGAGCCCCACTCCGCAGTTCTTC
CASSLDLSPTPQFF
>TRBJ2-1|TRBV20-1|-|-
TGCAGTGCTAGAGTTGGGACGGAGCAGTTCTTC
CSARVGTEQFF
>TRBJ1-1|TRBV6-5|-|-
TGTGCCAGCCGCGACTCTTCCCGGTTCGAAGCTTTCTTT
CASRDSSRFEAFF
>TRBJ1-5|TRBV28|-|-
TGTGCCACCGAAACCCTGACAGGCGTCTATAGCAATCAGCCCCAGCATTTT
CATETLTGVYSNQPQHF
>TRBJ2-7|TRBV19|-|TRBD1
TGTGCTACGACCGGGACAGGGGTTCTCGAGCAGTACTTC
CATTGTGVLEQYF
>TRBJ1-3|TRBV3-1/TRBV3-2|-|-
TGTGCCAGCAGCCAAGAGGTGGGAAACACCATATATTTT
CASSQEVGNTIYF
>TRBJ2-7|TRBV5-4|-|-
TGTGCCAGCAGCCCCCGGGCGGATTTGCGGGAGCAGTACTTC
CASSPRADLREQYF
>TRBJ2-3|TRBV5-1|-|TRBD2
TGCGCCAGCAGGATTCCTGACGGGACTAGCGGCACAGATACGCAGTATTTT
CASRIPDGTSGTDTQYF
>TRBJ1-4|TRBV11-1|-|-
TGTGCCAGCAGCCAACTCCATGGGGGTGAAAATGAAAAACTGTTTTTT
CASSQLHGGENEKLFF
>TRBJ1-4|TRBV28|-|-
TGTGCCAGCAGTTTAGTCTCGTCAGGCATTAATGAAAAACTGTTTTTT
CASSLVSSGINEKLFF
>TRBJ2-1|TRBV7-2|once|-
TGTGCCAGCAGCCCAGGAGGGCCCGGAGATGAGCAGTTCTTC
CASSPGGPGDEQFF
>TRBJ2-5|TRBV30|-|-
TGTGCCTGGAATTCAGGGGAGACCCAGTACTTC
CAWNSGETQYF
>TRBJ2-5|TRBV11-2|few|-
TGTGCCAGCAGCCGAGGTGCATGGGGTGCGCGCCTACCCCAAGAGACCCAGTACTTC
CASSRGAWGARLPQETQYF
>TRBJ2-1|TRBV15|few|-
TGTGCCACCAGCATCAAGTATGATGAGCAGTTCTTC
CATSIKYDEQFF
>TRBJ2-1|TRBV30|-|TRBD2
TGTGCCGGAATGACGGTTAGCGGGAGGTACTACAATGAGCAGTTCTTC
CAGMTVSGRYYNEQFF
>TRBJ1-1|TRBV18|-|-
TGTGCCAGCTCACCGATCAGGGCCGGTCCCACTGAAGCTTTCTTT
CASSPIRAGPTEAFF
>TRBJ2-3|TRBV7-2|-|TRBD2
TGTGCCAGCAGCTTCCGAGCGGGAGCTGGAGATACGCAGTATTTT
CASSFRAGAGDTQYF
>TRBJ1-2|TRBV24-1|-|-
TGTGCCACCAGTGACCCCTCGGGGGGATATAACTATGGCTACACCTTC
CATSDPSGGYNYGYTF
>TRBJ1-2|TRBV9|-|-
TGTGCCAGCAGCAGCCGGGACACCGCTAACTATGGCTACACCTTC
CASSSRDTANYGYTF
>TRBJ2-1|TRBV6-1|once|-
TGTGCCAGCAGTGAAGGTAGAGGAAGAGCTCCGGTATACAATGAGCAGTTCTTC
CASSEGRGRAPVYNEQFF
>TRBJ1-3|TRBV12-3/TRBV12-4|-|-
TGTGCCAGCCAGACAAGTACTGGAAACACCATATATTTT
CASQTSTGNTIYF
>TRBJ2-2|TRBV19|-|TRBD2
TGTGCCAGTAGTATGTTAGCGGGAGGGCCATGGGCCGGGGAGCTGTTTTTT
CASSMLAGGPWAGELFF
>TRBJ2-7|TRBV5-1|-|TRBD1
TGCGCCAGCAGCTTGGCTGTGACAGGGCCGTCCTACGAGCAGTACTTC
CASSLAVTGPSYEQYF
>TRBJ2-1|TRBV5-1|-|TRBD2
TGCGCCAGCAGCCAGGAGGGGAGGGCCTTCAATGAGCAGTTCTTC
CASSQEGRAFNEQFF
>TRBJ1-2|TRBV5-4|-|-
TGTGCCAGCAGCTTACCCACCGGGGATGGCTACACCTTC
CASSLPTGDGYTF
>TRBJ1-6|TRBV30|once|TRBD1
TGTGCCTGCTCGGGACAGGATAATTCACCCCTCCACTTT
CACSGQDNSPLHF
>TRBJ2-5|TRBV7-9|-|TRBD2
TGTGCCAGCAGCTTAGGGGGACTAGTGGAGACCCAGTACTTC
CASSLGGLVETQYF
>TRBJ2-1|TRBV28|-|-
TGTGCCAGCAGTTTACTAGTTTGGGGTGAGCAGTTCTTC
CASSLLVWGEQFF
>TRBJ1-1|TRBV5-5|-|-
TGTGCCAGCAGTCAAATCCCGTACACTGAAGCTTTCTTT
CASSQIPYTEAFF
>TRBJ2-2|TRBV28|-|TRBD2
TGTGCCAGCAGGACTTTAAACATAGCGGGCCCCACCGGGGAGCTGTTTTTT
CASRTLNIAGPTGELFF
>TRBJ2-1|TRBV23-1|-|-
TGCGCCAGCAGTCAATACGGGTTGAGGGGTCTTGCCTACAATGAGCAGTTCTTC
CASSQYGLRGLAYNEQFF
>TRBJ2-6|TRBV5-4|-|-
TGTGCCAGCAGCTTGGAACTCTCTGGGGCCAACGTCCTGACTTTC
CASSLELSGANVLTF
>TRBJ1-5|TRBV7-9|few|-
TGTGCCAGCAGCTTAGACGGACGGGTCGAACAGCCCCAGCATTTT
CASSLDGRVEQPQHF
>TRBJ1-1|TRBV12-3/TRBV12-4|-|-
TGTGCCAGCAGTCGGAACACTGAAGCTTTCTTT
CASSRNTEAFF
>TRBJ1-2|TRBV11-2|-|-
TGTGCCAGCAGCTTAGGGGGCGGCAGGGTGCCGACCTACACCTTC
CASSLGGGRVPTYTF
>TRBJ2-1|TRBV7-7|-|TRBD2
TGTGCTAGCAGCCAAGGGGGACTAGCGGGAGGGGGCTACAATGAGCAGTTCTTC
CASSQGGLAGGGYNEQFF
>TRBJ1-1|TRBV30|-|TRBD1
TGTGCCTGGAACTCCAGGGGGGAGGCTTTCTTT
CAWNSRGEAFF
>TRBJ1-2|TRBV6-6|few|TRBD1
TGTGCCAGCAGTGCCTTGACAGGGGACTATGGCTACACCTTC
CASSALTGDYGYTF
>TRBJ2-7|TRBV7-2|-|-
TGTGCCAGCAGCTTAACGGCCACAGGGTTCTCGTACGAGCAGTACTTC
CASSLTATGFSYEQYF
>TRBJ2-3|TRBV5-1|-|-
TGCGCCAGCAGCTCCAGGGGAGGGACAGATACGCAGTATTTT
CASSSRGGTDTQYF
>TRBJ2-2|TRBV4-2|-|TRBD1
TGTGCCAGCAGCCAAGAGGTACGACAGGGGGCGAACACCGGGGAGCTGTTTTTT
CASSQEVRQGANTGELFF
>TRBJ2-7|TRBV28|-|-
TGTGCCAGCAGGGCCGGGACTTACAGCTCCTACGAGCAGTACTTC
CASRAGTYSSYEQYF
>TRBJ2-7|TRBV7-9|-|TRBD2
TGTGCCAGCAGCCCCTCGGGGCGGGAGCGGTACGAGCAGTACTTC
CASSPSGRERYEQYF
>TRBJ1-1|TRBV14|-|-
TGTGCCAGCAGCCATGCGGGAGGGCCGCGCGCTTTCTTT
CASSHAGGPRAFF
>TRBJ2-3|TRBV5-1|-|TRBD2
TGCGCCAGCAGACTCAGCGGGACTAGCACAGATACGCAGTATTTT
CASRLSGTSTDTQYF